This TCR beta chain was identified in a study of blood T cell repertoires in COVID-19. The CDR3 is 14 residues long. Germline-derived CDR1 and CDR2 are SEHNR and FQNEAQ (reference sequence). Deletions cut 5 bases from V and 8 bases from J, with 18 bases between. In the original workflow: Researchers report that nucleated cell counts were estimated from reference gene primer amplification. Generated by immunoSEQ multiplex PCR, the TCRdb table keeps only in-frame clones and is missing some. The DNA was the basis for D and trimming; V, J and clone size are from that table. The sample yields under 80,000 clones, roughly nine tenths seen once.

Sequencing input: peripheral blood. The receptor was isolated from an elderly man in a cohort sampled during active COVID-19. J is TRBJ1-1 and V is TRBV7-9, with a weak D call TRBD1 (5 bases). CDR3 loop: CASSTFPRRAEAFF. The CDR3 DNA reads TGTGCCAGCAGCACCTTCCCCCGCAGGGCAGAAGCTTTCTTT.